The 5 T cell receptor beta chains in this list originate from one sample, sequenced in a study of cytomegalovirus exposure and HLA in healthy donors. Primers included in the PCR were 60 Vbeta and 13 Jbeta primers. This table comes from immunoSEQ multiplex PCR, and its TCRdb copy is limited to in-frame clones, with some not included. This table holds approximately 92,000 clones, about three quarters found once. Sequenced sample: PBMCs. The receptors were sampled from a man aged 50-59 years in good health and CMV-seropositive.

The V gene is TRBV4-3, the J gene TRBJ2-7; no definite D call. Germline V lookup: CDR1 LGHNA, CDR2 YSLEER. The V gene lost 4 bases and the J gene lost 1 base, with 14 bases spanning the gap. The CDR3 sequence is 15 residues long. This CDR3 reads CASSLQSAPSYEQYF. As DNA, the CDR3 is TGCGCCAGCAGCCTACAGAGTGCCCCTTCCTACGAGCAGTACTTC.

The chain joins TRBV19 to TRBJ2-1, with D perhaps TRBD2 (5 bases). CDR3 size: 17 residues. With 5 bases removed from V and 0 bases from J, the gap between germline ends came to 17 bases. Per germline, CDR1 LNHDA and CDR2 SQIVND (reference sequence). The CDR3 is CASSAGGLLSSYNEQFF. The CDR3 DNA is TGTGCCAGTAGTGCAGGAGGCCTCCTGAGCTCCTACAATGAGCAGTTCTTC.

The chain is built from TRBV4-3 and TRBJ2-1, with TRBD2 matching over 7 bases. V lost 3 bases and J lost 3; bases outside the gene matches: 8. The length of the CDR3 is 16 residues. The germline V gene has CDR1 LGHNA and CDR2 YSLEER. The CDR3 spells CASSQYESGVYNEQFF. The CDR3 nucleotides read TGCGCCAGCAGCCAGTACGAGAGCGGGGTCTACAATGAGCAGTTCTTC.

The V gene is TRBV21-1, the J gene TRBJ1-2; TRBD1, the table's D call, was not compared with the DNA. TRBV21-1 is assigned pseudogene status. The CDR3 length is 14 residues. CDR3 loop: CASSKAKQGSPRTF. CDR3 DNA: TGTGCCAGCAGCAAAGCTAAGCAGGGATCACCCCGCACCTTC.

The rearrangement joins TRBV7-9 to TRBJ2-3; 11 bases line up with TRBD2. The trim removed 4 bases at V and 5 bases at J, leaving 8 bases unmatched. CDR1 is SEHNR and CDR2 is FQNEAQ in the germline V gene (reference sequence). The CDR3 is made up of 16 amino acids. The CDR3 loop is CASSYTRGLAEDTQYF. The DNA of the CDR3 is TGTGCCAGCAGCTACACTAGGGGACTAGCGGAAGATACGCAGTATTTT.